Each of the 14 T cell receptor beta chains below was sequenced from the same sample in a study of blood T cells in healthy people across ages. Using a J-beta primer mix together with a sample-barcoded 5' primer, a second PCR was run for about 7 to 12 cycles. From the 5' RACE reads, TCRdb called clonotypes with MiXCR, one entry per CDR3 protein. The sample yields fewer than 900,000 distinct CDR3 sequences, 40% to 45% seen once. The sample was blood. The receptors here all came from a woman in her fifties or sixties in good health.

This clonotype has a handful of counts. The chain employs TRBV20-1 and TRBJ2-6; no definite D call. Germline CDR1 DFQATT, CDR2 SNEGSKA (reference sequence). Trimming removed 3 bases from V and 0 bases from J, with 18 bases in between. The CDR3 consists of 18 residues. The CDR3 sequence is CSARGRWAPNSGANVLTF. The CDR3 DNA reads TGCAGTGCTAGGGGCCGGTGGGCTCCCAACTCTGGGGCCAACGTCCTGACTTTC.

The chain recombines TRBV9 with TRBJ2-3, with 11 bases identical to TRBD2. The CDR3 spans 16 residues. J lost 3 bases, V lost 0 bases, and 3 bases had no gene match. Germline values: CDR1 SGDLS, CDR2 YYNGEE. The CDR3: CASSVGTSGYTDTQYF. The CDR3, as DNA: TGTGCCAGCAGCGTAGGGACTAGCGGGTATACAGATACGCAGTATTTT.

This clonotype was seen a handful of times. This rearrangement joins TRBV29-1 to TRBJ2-3, with TRBD2 as a possible D gene (5 bases). CDR1 is SQVTM and CDR2 is ANQGSEA in the germline V gene. The CDR3 has 13 amino acids. With 5 bases removed from V and 5 bases from J, the gap between germline ends came to 14 bases. The CDR3 protein is CSVCEGVGDTQYF. In nucleotides, the CDR3 is TGCAGCGTTTGTGAGGGAGTGGGAGATACGCAGTATTTT.

The chain combines TRBV20-1 with TRBJ1-1; D unclear. The CDR3 has 14 amino acids. V lost 3 bases and J lost 1, with 12 bases in between. Germline V gene lookup returns CDR1 DFQATT and CDR2 SNEGSKA (reference sequence). This chain's CDR3 is CSASFLSANTEAFF. Here the CDR3 DNA reads TGCAGTGCTAGTTTTCTGTCCGCGAACACTGAAGCTTTCTTT.

The chain combines TRBV10-3 with TRBJ2-7; no definite D call. V was clipped by 4 bases and J by 2 bases, with 9 bases between them. Germline V gene data show CDR1 as ENHRY and CDR2 as SYGVKD. The CDR3 loop spans 13 amino acids. The CDR3 here is CAISVGGPYEQYF. The CDR3 bases are TGTGCCATCAGTGTAGGCGGTCCCTACGAGCAGTACTTC.

This clonotype has only a few counts. The chain recombines TRBV7-2 with TRBJ2-7; the D gene is possibly TRBD1 (6 bases). Germline lookup yields CDR1 SGHTA and CDR2 FQGNSA. This CDR3 contains 15 residues. V was cut by 5 bases and J by 3 bases, with 17 bases left in between. The CDR3 DNA is TGTGCCAGCAGCGTAGGAAGCTTACAGGGCTACGAGCAGTACTTC. It is translated as CASSVGSLQGYEQYF. Full variable domain (remainder filled in from reference TRBV7-2 and TRBJ2-7): GAGVSQSPSNKVTEKGKDVELRCDPISGHTALYWYRQSLGQGLEFLIYFQGNSAPDKSGLPSDRFSAERTGGSVSTLTIQRTQQEDSAVYLCASSVGSLQGYEQYFGPGTRLTVT.

This clonotype came up a few times. The chain combines TRBV11-2 with TRBJ2-7; 7 bases align to TRBD1. Germline lookup yields CDR1 SGHAT and CDR2 FQNNGV. The V gene end was trimmed by 4 bases and the J gene end by 3 bases; junction bases not matched to a gene: 12. This CDR3 comprises 16 residues. The CDR3 DNA is TGTGCCAGCAGCTACACCTCCGGGACAGCCCACTACGAGCAGTACTTC. Translation: CASSYTSGTAHYEQYF.

This clonotype was observed a few times. This chain connects TRBV2 to TRBJ2-1, with 10 bases that match TRBD2. The CDR3 length is 15 residues. V was pared by 7 bases and J by 1 base, with 4 bases of the junction left unmatched. The germline gives CDR1 SNHLY, CDR2 FYNNEI. CDR3 in amino acids: CASMEGLASYNEQFF. The CDR3 DNA reads TGTGCCAGCATGGAGGGACTAGCGTCCTACAATGAGCAGTTCTTC.

J is TRBJ2-3 and V is TRBV24-1; either TRBD1 or TRBD2 may supply D (5 bases each). The CDR3 length is 17 residues. Germline V gene data show CDR1 as KGHDR and CDR2 as SFDVKD. V was trimmed by 2 bases and J by 1 base, leaving 15 bases between them. This CDR3 is CATSDSREPLGTDTQYF. DNA for the CDR3: TGTGCCACCAGTGATTCCAGGGAGCCCCTCGGCACAGATACGCAGTATTTT.

The CDR3 loop reads CASSPLSGITDTQYF. In DNA, the CDR3 is TGTGCCAGCTCACCACTCTCAGGGATAACAGATACGCAGTATTTT. This chain connects TRBV18 to TRBJ2-3; possibly TRBD1 for D (5 bases). Trimming stripped 1 base from V and 3 bases from J, with 11 bases between. This CDR3 is built from 15 residues. CDR1 is KGHSH, CDR2 LQKENI, per germline.

The genes are TRBV6-5 and TRBJ2-5, with D perhaps TRBD1 or TRBD2 (5 bases each). The CDR3 runs 15 residues. Between the trimmed V and J ends, which lost 6 bases and 11 bases, there was a span of 25 bases. Looked up from germline, CDR1 is MNHEY and CDR2 is SVGAGI. CDR3 region: CASSPRGLANNEQYF. CDR3 DNA: TGTGCCAGCAGCCCACGGGGCTTAGCCAACAATGAGCAGTACTTC.

The V call is TRBV2, the J call TRBJ1-5; D unclear. The V gene's germline CDR1 is SNHLY and CDR2 FYNNEI. Trimming shortened V by 8 bases and J by 2 bases, and 13 bases separated the two germline ends. The CDR3 has 14 residues. CDR3 bases: TGTGCCAGCGGAGGAAGCGGGGGCAATCAGCCCCAGCATTTT. This translates into CASGGSGGNQPQHF.

This clonotype was found once. This chain uses TRBV20-1 with TRBJ1-2, with TRBD1 as a possible D gene (6 bases). V lost 6 bases to trimming and J lost 4 bases, with 21 bases between them. The CDR3 has 15 residues. The germline V gene encodes CDR1 DFQATT and CDR2 SNEGSKA (reference sequence). CDR3 in amino acids: CSARWDTHTSYGYTF. CDR3 DNA: TGCAGTGCACGGTGGGACACCCATACTAGCTATGGCTACACCTTC.

This chain uses TRBV7-9 with TRBJ1-2; D not certain. V lost 4 bases to trimming and J lost 0 bases, with 12 bases between them. The CDR3 contains 15 residues. Germline CDR1 reads SEHNR; CDR2 reads FQNEAQ (reference sequence). CDR3 amino acids: CASSSPGVSNYGYTF. The CDR3 DNA is TGTGCCAGCAGCTCCCCCGGGGTCTCTAACTATGGCTACACCTTC.